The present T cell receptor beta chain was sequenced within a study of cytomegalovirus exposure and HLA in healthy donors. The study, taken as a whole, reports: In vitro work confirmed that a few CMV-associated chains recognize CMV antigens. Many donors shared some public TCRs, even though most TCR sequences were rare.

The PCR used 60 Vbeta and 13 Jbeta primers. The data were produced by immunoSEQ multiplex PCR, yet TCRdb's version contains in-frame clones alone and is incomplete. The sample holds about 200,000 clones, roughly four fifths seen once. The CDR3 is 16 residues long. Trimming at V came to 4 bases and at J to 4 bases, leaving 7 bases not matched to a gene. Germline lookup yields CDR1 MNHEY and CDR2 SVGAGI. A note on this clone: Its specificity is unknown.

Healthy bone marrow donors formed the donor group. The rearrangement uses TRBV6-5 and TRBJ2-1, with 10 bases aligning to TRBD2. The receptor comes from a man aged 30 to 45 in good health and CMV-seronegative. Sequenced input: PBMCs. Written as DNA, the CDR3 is TGTGCCAGCAGTTCCCCACTAGCGGGGTTGTACAATGAGCAGTTCTTC. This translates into CASSSPLAGLYNEQFF.